These T cell receptor beta chains were read from a single sample in a study of blood T cell repertoires in COVID-19. The data were produced by immunoSEQ multiplex PCR, yet TCRdb's version contains in-frame clones alone and is incomplete. This repertoire shows 15,000 or so clones, roughly four fifths found once; its top ten account for around 23%. Sequencing was performed on peripheral blood. The receptors shown here come from an older woman with acute or convalescent COVID-19. Each CDR3 is given with its conserved first and last residue. The D gene is left open where the match is weak. Clone sizes are given selectively: once, few, many, or a class where the clone is expanded.

V gene	clone size	D gene	J gene	CDR3 DNA	CDR3 protein
TRBV27	NA	NA	TRBJ1-1	TGTGCCAGCAGCAATTTCCGGACAGCCAACACTGAAGCTTTCTTT	CASSNFRTANTEAFF
TRBV3-1/TRBV3-2	NA	NA	TRBJ1-3	TGTGCCAGCAGCCAATATGGGGGGTCTGGAAACACCATATATTTT	CASSQYGGSGNTIYF
TRBV5-1	NA	NA	TRBJ1-4	TGCGCCAGCAGCTTGAGTTGGAGTACAACTAATGAAAAACTGTTTTTT	CASSLSWSTTNEKLFF
TRBV5-4	NA	NA	TRBJ2-5	TGTGCCAGCAGTCTCCAGGGGGGAGAGGAGACCCAGTACTTC	CASSLQGGEETQYF
TRBV18	NA	TRBD1	TRBJ2-7	TGTGCCAGCTCCAACCCCAGGGGGACGAGCTCCTACGAGCAGTACTTC	CASSNPRGTSSYEQYF
TRBV3-1/TRBV3-2	NA	NA	TRBJ2-7	TGTGCCAGCAGCCAAGGGAGCGAGCAGTACTTC	CASSQGSEQYF
TRBV10-3	NA	TRBD1	TRBJ1-5	TGTGCCATCAGTGATAGGACAGGGGTTAGCAATCAGCCCCAGCATTTT	CAISDRTGVSNQPQHF
TRBV10-3	NA	NA	TRBJ2-2	TGTGCCATCAGTCCTATGTGGAGGGCAGGGAACACCGGGGAGCTGTTTTTT	CAISPMWRAGNTGELFF
TRBV6-5	NA	TRBD1	TRBJ2-7	TGTGCCAGCAGCACGACAGGGGCCTACGAGCAGTACTTC	CASSTTGAYEQYF
TRBV7-9	few	NA	TRBJ2-3	TGTGCCAGCAGCTTACAGACAGATACGCAGTATTTT	CASSLQTDTQYF
TRBV30	NA	NA	TRBJ2-5	TGTGCCTGGAGTCTCAGGGAAGAGACCCAGTACTTC	CAWSLREETQYF
TRBV5-1	NA	NA	TRBJ2-7	TGCGCCAGCAGCAAGTTGGGAGGTATCGGGTCCGAGCAGTACTTC	CASSKLGGIGSEQYF
TRBV2	once	TRBD1	TRBJ2-5	TGTGCCAGCAGTCGACAGGGACAAGAGACCCAGTACTTC	CASSRQGQETQYF
TRBV6-2/TRBV6-3	NA	NA	TRBJ2-7	TGTGCCAGCAGTTATGGGGCCAGGTCAACCTACGAGCAGTACTTC	CASSYGARSTYEQYF
TRBV5-1	NA	NA	TRBJ1-3	TGCGCCAGCAGCTTAACAGGCGCCTCTGGAAACACCATATATTTT	CASSLTGASGNTIYF
TRBV5-4	NA	NA	TRBJ1-2	TGTGCCAGCAGCAGGGAGGTCCGCGGGGACTATGGCTACACCTTC	CASSREVRGDYGYTF
TRBV7-6	NA	NA	TRBJ2-6	TGTGCCAGCAGCTTAGAGACGGGATTCCCATCCGTCCTGACTTTC	CASSLETGFPSVLTF
TRBV6-6	NA	NA	TRBJ2-1	TGTGCCAGCACCGGGGATAGCTCCTACAATGAGCAGTTCTTC	CASTGDSSYNEQFF
TRBV12-3/TRBV12-4	NA	TRBD2	TRBJ2-3	TGTGCCAGCAGTTTGGGGCGGGGGGTGTATTTT	CASSLGRGVYF
TRBV4-2	NA	NA	TRBJ1-2	TGTGCCAGCAGCCCACTATCGGGAGGCTACACCTTC	CASSPLSGGYTF
TRBV2	NA	NA	TRBJ1-5	TGTGCCAGCAGTCGGAGCAATCAGCCCCAGCATTTT	CASSRSNQPQHF
TRBV5-1	few	TRBD1	TRBJ1-3	TGCGCCAGCAGCCTTAGGGGGCCTGGAAACACCATATATTTT	CASSLRGPGNTIYF
TRBV2	NA	NA	TRBJ1-6	TGTGCCAGCAGTGAACAGCTTCGGGATTCACCCCTCCACTTT	CASSEQLRDSPLHF
TRBV14	NA	TRBD2	TRBJ2-3	TGTGCCAGCAGCCAATCCCGGACTAGCGGGAGAAGGATCGGCACAGATACGCAGTATTTT	CASSQSRTSGRRIGTDTQYF
TRBV6-5	NA	NA	TRBJ1-6	TGTGCCAGCAGTTACGGGGGACTCGGCGGTTCACCCCTCCACTTT	CASSYGGLGGSPLHF
TRBV28	NA	TRBD1	TRBJ2-3	TGTGCCAGCAGGGGACAGCCAGGGCCGGTCGCCCGCTCCACAGATACGCAGTATTTT	CASRGQPGPVARSTDTQYF
TRBV7-8	few	TRBD2	TRBJ2-2	TGTGCCAGCAGCGCACGGGGACTAGCGGTGAACACCGGGGAGCTGTTTTTT	CASSARGLAVNTGELFF
TRBV19	NA	NA	TRBJ1-5	TGTGCCAGTAGTATTCTTATAGCATATAGCAATCAGCCCCAGCATTTT	CASSILIAYSNQPQHF
TRBV12-5	NA	TRBD1	TRBJ1-2	TGTGCTAGTGGTTTGGTAGGACAGGGGAGCTATGGCTACACCTTC	CASGLVGQGSYGYTF
TRBV19	NA	TRBD2	TRBJ2-3	TGTGCCAGTAGGACCATAGCGGGTAGGGCAGATACGCAGTATTTT	CASRTIAGRADTQYF
TRBV19	NA	TRBD1	TRBJ2-5	TGTGCCAGTAGTACTCCGGGACAGGGTGAGAAGACCCAGTACTTC	CASSTPGQGEKTQYF
TRBV4-1	NA	TRBD2	TRBJ2-7	TGCGCCAGCAGCCACCCCCGAAGCGGGAGCGCTTCCTACGAGCAGTACTTC	CASSHPRSGSASYEQYF
TRBV24-1	once	TRBD2	TRBJ2-1	TGTGCCACCAGTACCCCGGAGCGGGAGATACATGAGCAGTTCTTC	CATSTPEREIHEQFF
TRBV6-1	once	NA	TRBJ1-5	TGTGCCAGCAGTGCACGGGACACTGGACCGGTTCAGCCCCAGCATTTT	CASSARDTGPVQPQHF
TRBV10-3	few	NA	TRBJ1-3	TGTGCCATCACCCGGGGGGGGTCTGGAAACACCATATATTTT	CAITRGGSGNTIYF
TRBV4-2	NA	TRBD2	TRBJ2-2	TGTGCCAGCAGCCTCGCCCCTATGACTAGCGGGGGAACCGGGGAGCTGTTTTTT	CASSLAPMTSGGTGELFF
TRBV24-1	few	TRBD1	TRBJ1-4	TGTGCCACCAGTGAGCGGGGACAGGGGAACTCTAATGAAAAACTGTTTTTT	CATSERGQGNSNEKLFF
TRBV27	NA	NA	TRBJ2-7	TGTGCCAGCTGGGTGGCAGGATCAGCCCTCGAGCAGTACTTC	CASWVAGSALEQYF
TRBV7-9	NA	NA	TRBJ2-7	TGTGCCAGCAGCTTAGCGGACAGCAGAACCTACGAGCAGTACTTC	CASSLADSRTYEQYF
TRBV27	NA	TRBD1	TRBJ1-2	TGTGCCAGCAGATCCCAGGGGGACTATGGCTACACCTTC	CASRSQGDYGYTF
TRBV5-1	NA	TRBD2	TRBJ2-3	TGCGCCAGCACCCGGGGGGGGGCGGAGGCAGATACGCAGTATTTT	CASTRGGAEADTQYF
TRBV21-1	NA	NA	TRBJ2-7	TGTGCCAGCAGCAGGAAGCGACCTAGGAACGAGCAGTACTTC	CASSRKRPRNEQYF
TRBV5-1	NA	TRBD1	TRBJ2-2	TGCGCCAGCAGCTTGTCGCGCCGGGACAGGGTCCCCGGGGAGCTGTTTTTT	CASSLSRRDRVPGELFF
TRBV4-2	NA	NA	TRBJ1-5	TGTGCCAGCAGCCAAGAAAAGGGACATCGGAAGAAGCCCCAGCATTTT	CASSQEKGHRKKPQHF
TRBV3-1/TRBV3-2	NA	NA	TRBJ2-7	TGTGCCAGCAGCAGGGGCAGGGAATACGAGCAGTACTTC	CASSRGREYEQYF
TRBV6-5	few	NA	TRBJ2-7	TGTGCCAGCAGTTACCAACGGGGGTCCGAGCAGTACTTC	CASSYQRGSEQYF
TRBV9	few	TRBD1	TRBJ1-4	TGTGCCAGCAGCGGCGGACAGGGGGGTAGGAAACTGTTTTTT	CASSGGQGGRKLFF
TRBV10-1	once	NA	TRBJ1-2	TGCGCCAGCAGCCCCGCGGGCGACTATGGCTACACCTTC	CASSPAGDYGYTF
TRBV19	once	NA	TRBJ1-5	TGTGCCAGTAGTCCGGGAGGGCCCCAGCATTTT	CASSPGGPQHF
TRBV5-1	NA	NA	TRBJ1-2	TGCGCCAGCAGCTTGGGCGGTTTCGATGATGGCTACACCTTC	CASSLGGFDDGYTF
TRBV27	once	TRBD1	TRBJ1-2	TGTGCGACGACGGCACCGGGACAGGGGTATGGCTACACCTTC	CATTAPGQGYGYTF
TRBV7-3	NA	TRBD1	TRBJ2-1	TGTGCCAGCAGCCCCAACAGACAGGGGACGTTAAATGAGCAGTTCTTC	CASSPNRQGTLNEQFF
TRBV4-2	NA	TRBD2	TRBJ2-5	TGTGCCAGCAGCCTCCTTGGAGCTAGCGGACAAGAGACCCAGTACTTC	CASSLLGASGQETQYF
TRBV9	NA	NA	TRBJ2-7	TGTGCCAGCAGCGTAGCTGGCAGAATCCCCTACGAGCAGTACTTC	CASSVAGRIPYEQYF
TRBV7-2	NA	TRBD1	TRBJ2-7	TGTGCCAGCAGCTTAAGGACAGGGACACACGAGCAGTACTTC	CASSLRTGTHEQYF
TRBV9	NA	TRBD1	TRBJ1-5	TGTGCCAGCAGCGTAGAGGGGACAGCAAATCAGCCCCAGCATTTT	CASSVEGTANQPQHF
TRBV2	NA	NA	TRBJ2-1	TGTGCCAGCAGTATGGACGGTGGGGGGTACAATGAGCAGTTCTTC	CASSMDGGGYNEQFF
TRBV27	NA	NA	TRBJ2-1	TGTGCCAGCAGCGGACAGATAGGGGATGAGCAGTTCTTC	CASSGQIGDEQFF